This TCR beta chain was captured by sequencing in a study of cytomegalovirus exposure and HLA in healthy donors (dated by TCRdb to 2016 to 2017). Some background on the complete study: An earlier analysis of around 600 of the donors reported 250 to 300 Gb of sequence data and 117 million unique TCR beta sequences from approximately 180 million T cells. About 320 gigabases of sequencing data and 80 million or so unique TCR sequences were included in an early release covering several hundred HLA-typed donors. Of the roughly 400 genotyped donors, less than 90% were placed in the genetic ancestry cluster associated with self-reported Caucasian donors. The study aimed to test whether signatures of past pathogen exposure could be identified by cataloging public T cell receptors. Using immunosequencing, the study profiled T cell repertoires from 640 or so subjects and related those repertoires to cytomegalovirus serostatus. Besides the first cohort of roughly 700 subjects, a separate validation cohort made up of 120 different subjects was used. High-throughput TCR immunosequencing, statistical association of individual TCRs with disease status, and machine learning were combined to predict cytomegalovirus infection status. To study patterns of TCR occurrence, a later analysis re-analyzed previously published TCR beta repertoires from 666 donors and added high-resolution HLA genotyping. In the later analysis, no new phenotypic data were used to find candidate immune exposures; instead, reliance was placed on TCR beta sequences and their occurrence across donors. An earlier analysis of around 640 of the donors used high-throughput TCR beta sequencing to judge whether each TCR beta V gene segment behaved as functional or pseudogenic. Alongside the repertoire data, information on donor age, sex, ethnicity and CMV serostatus was compiled. A later genetic analysis took genome-wide SNP genotypes for about three fifths of the 666 donors and used that subset as a discovery cohort. All discovery cohort repertoires had been generated using a single sequencing platform. HLA typing included class I and class II loci at four-digit resolution. Typing coverage differed by locus: A, B, C, DRB1 and DQB1 were typed in roughly 620-640 donors, DQA1 in around 500, DPA1 in 600 to 610, and DPB1 in just under 490. Because of strong linkage in the cohort, roughly five DR-DQ haplotypes were treated as single units for association and clustering. Across around 400 genotyped donors of the cohort, an average of about 200,000 unique TCR beta nucleotide sequences per donor were sequenced, and approximately 19% of those sequences were non-productive. Results and caveats for the whole study, not just this receptor: Linkage disequilibrium might explain the correlated functional status among segregating V segments, but an unknown experimental factor could not be excluded. For the cohort, immune exposure information was limited to CMV serostatus. In a later analysis, some 18,000 TCR beta sequences were associated with specific HLA alleles at a false discovery rate of 0.05. In a later analysis, the rate of TCR association differed among HLA loci, with DRB1 alleles having the most associated TCRs and HLA-C alleles having the fewest. A later analysis reported that several top co-occurrence clusters appeared linked to parvovirus B19, influenza, CMV and Epstein-Barr virus. The presence/absence analyses assumed that sequencing depth was roughly uniform across donors, and that assumption may not be true. Assigning TCR associations to individual alleles was difficult when HLA alleles, especially DR and DQ, strongly co-occurred. It was suggested by the authors that the approach could potentially be generalized to other disease states and immunological phenotypes. A further reported finding was that TCR beta sequences accurately predicted the HLA-A and HLA-B alleles for most subjects in the first cohort. An earlier analysis of approximately 540 of the donors showed that most TCR beta V segments appeared in productive rearrangements either about 87% or about 30% of the time, which broadly matched IMGT annotations. The cohort was sequenced for TCR beta chains only, and without alpha or paired-chain data the features that could be detected were limited. The earlier analysis of fewer than 750 of the donors excluded some 15 rarely observed V segments, including chromosome 9 orphons, because counts were too low. In the study, roughly 160 TCR beta chains were listed as associated with cytomegalovirus. Three of the identified cytomegalovirus-associated TCR beta chains were confirmed in vitro to be specific for cytomegalovirus antigens. In a later genetic analysis, a missense DCLRE1C variant was associated with V-gene and J-gene trimming of TCR beta chains, and the association was replicated in an independent cohort. Most CMV-associated TCR beta chains appeared to be HLA-restricted in a later analysis, and the HLA associations seemed to be driven largely by CMV exposure. Most TCR sequences were observed very rarely across donors, whereas some public TCRs were present in many individuals. The sequencing pipeline was judged likely to have produced a cluster of highly shared sequence variants as a technical artifact. In a later analysis, HLA-associated TCR beta chains showed more clonal expansion and lower generation probabilities than non-associated chains that were equally common. Some IMGT-functional V segments, including TRBV6-2 and TRBV6-3, could not be told apart with the 87-base-pair reads, so those segments were excluded. The classifier was reported to diagnose cytomegalovirus status with high specificity and sensitivity in both the original cohort and the validation cohort. Because HLA typing was missing for some donors at each locus, association tests included only the typed subset. A later genetic analysis reported fewer N-insertions in productive TCRs among donors in an Asian-associated ancestry cluster than the roughly 670-donor mean.

On this clone itself: There is no known antigen for this receptor. No per-base quality is available; no much larger clone lies one base away.

Library preparation used the immunoSEQ multiplex PCR assay. For the multiplex PCR, a mixture combining 60 forward primers for TCR Vbeta segments and 13 reverse primers for TCR Jbeta segments was used. A multiplex PCR assay on genomic DNA amplified the CDR3 region of rearranged TCR beta genes. Amplified TCR beta libraries were sequenced as 87-base-pair reads on the Illumina HiSeq System. In the paper's pipeline: A later analysis counted approximately 84 million unique TCR beta chains across the 690 or so repertoires, and some 11 million of these chains were shared by at least two donors. Raw reads were error-corrected and collapsed into unique sequences by a nearest-neighbor algorithm in which closely related sequences were merged to remove PCR and sequencing errors. To assign V, D and J gene segments, CDR3 sequences were aligned to IMGT reference sequences. For a sequence to be retained, at least a six-nucleotide match to both a V gene segment and a J gene segment was required. Rearrangements were called productive when the CDR3 lacked stop codons and stayed in frame with V and J; all others were non-productive. Following IMGT convention, CDR3 was defined as the stretch from the second conserved V-encoded cysteine to the conserved J-encoded phenylalanine. Sequences without an unambiguous match to a single V gene segment were excluded from the earlier analysis of a few hundred of the donors. An earlier analysis of just under 600 of the donors called V segments functional above 56.7% productive rearrangements and segregating when the between-donor standard deviation exceeded 5%. A statistical classification framework was built for diagnosing cytomegalovirus status from the catalog of TCR beta chain sequences. In a later analysis, TCR nucleotide sequences were compared against IMGT/GENE-DB human TR gene sequences so that V and J genes could be assigned. Using the TCRdist pipeline, a later analysis assigned CDR3 sequences along with most-parsimonious VDJ recombination scenarios. In a later analysis, every TCR beta chain was defined by the combination of its CDR3 amino acid sequence and its V-gene family, and reads without a unique V-gene family were dropped. To address suspected cross-contamination and a sequencing artifact, a later analysis removed around 590 highly shared, low-generation-probability nucleotide sequences. In a later analysis, a clonal expansion index for each public chain was calculated from normalized within-repertoire ranks of inferred template counts. In a later analysis, generation probabilities were computed using a VDJ recombination model fitted to out-of-frame rearrangements, and the results were checked against IGoR. In a later analysis, TCR-TCR, TCR-HLA and TCR-CMV co-occurrence was scored with hypergeometric tests, and a repertoire-size bias correction was applied to TCR pairs. To estimate false discovery rates, a later analysis permuted the HLA or CMV assignments 20 times. In a later analysis, co-occurring TCRs were grouped with DBSCAN, and TCRdist sequence similarity was added when clustering was performed within HLA-allele-positive subsets. Co-occurrence clustering excluded repertoires with fewer than 30,000 or more than 120,000 public chains, plus five with anomalous nucleotide sharing. TCRdb took this table from immuneACCESS and kept in-frame rearrangements with V and J called. Such tables lack part of the clones; where checked against another copy, unresolved V genes explain under half of the gap, and the rest is unexplained. The V and J calls and clone size are taken from that table; D and trimming were inferred from the DNA. In this sample the table shows 95,000 to 150,000 clones, over 75% of which occur a single time. The ten largest make up approximately 3.7% of the sample.

The CDR3 contains 15 residues, cysteine and phenylalanine counted. Only CDR3 DNA remains: 45 bases, in frame from the first base. Relative to germline, V is 1 base shorter and J is 3 bases shorter, with 10 bases between their ends. The germline V gene (reference sequence) sets CDR1 to LNHDA and CDR2 to SQIVND. The cohort was made up of several hundred healthy bone marrow donors. At the time of sampling, every cohort member was nominally healthy, though immune exposures that went unrecorded were likely present. Of the 610 or so cohort members, 250 to 300 had positive CMV serostatus and 350 to 450 had negative CMV serostatus, and CMV serostatus was not recorded for the donor. A peripheral blood sample was provided by each donor, and peripheral blood mononuclear cells were used for TCR beta sequencing. Genomic DNA was extracted from the blood cell samples with the Qiagen DNeasy Blood Extraction Kit.

The sequence links TRBV19 to TRBJ1-5; the D gene assignment is ambiguous. The clonotype was recovered from a human donor in good health. The sequenced sample consisted of PBMCs. The sequenced DNA is TGTGCCAGTAGTATAGTTACGGCGGCCAATCAGCCCCAGCATTTT. Its protein is CASSIVTAANQPQHF.